The rows below give T cell receptor beta chains drawn from one sample of a study of T cell responses to AZD1222 COVID-19 vaccine. TCRdb's table, derived via immunoSEQ multiplex PCR, lists solely in-frame clones and lacks some. The profile covers roughly 130,000 clones, with roughly 90% appearing a single time and approximately 3% taken by the ten largest. The material sequenced was peripheral blood, taken on day 0 of AZD1222 vaccination. Receptors were obtained from an adult in good health. Both conserved end residues are part of each CDR3. Each record gives: clone size, V gene, D gene, J gene, CDR3 DNA, CDR3 protein. A D gene is named only where the DNA matches it firmly. Size is omitted from some rows. Given values are once, few, many or a class for expanded clones.

abundance: NA
v_gene: TRBV7-9
d_gene: NA
j_gene: TRBJ1-1
CDR3nt: TGTGCCAGCAGCTTAGATGCAGGGTGGACTGAAGCTTTCTTT
CDR3aa: CASSLDAGWTEAFF

abundance: NA
v_gene: TRBV2
d_gene: NA
j_gene: TRBJ2-1
CDR3nt: TGTGCCAGCAGTGAGCGGTCCTACAATGAGCAGTTCTTC
CDR3aa: CASSERSYNEQFF

abundance: NA
v_gene: TRBV19
d_gene: NA
j_gene: TRBJ1-3
CDR3nt: TGTGCCAGTAACCCCCGTTTTGGCACCATATATTTT
CDR3aa: CASNPRFGTIYF

abundance: NA
v_gene: TRBV6-2/TRBV6-3
d_gene: NA
j_gene: TRBJ1-3
CDR3nt: TGTGCCAGCAGTACTGCGGGACGCTTCGAAAACACCATATATTTT
CDR3aa: CASSTAGRFENTIYF

abundance: NA
v_gene: TRBV6-5
d_gene: NA
j_gene: TRBJ1-6
CDR3nt: TGTGCCAGCAGTCGGACGGAAAATAATTCACCCCTCCACTTT
CDR3aa: CASSRTENNSPLHF

abundance: once
v_gene: TRBV12-3/TRBV12-4
d_gene: NA
j_gene: TRBJ1-1
CDR3nt: TGTGCCAGCAGTAAACTCCAGAACACTGAAGCTTTCTTT
CDR3aa: CASSKLQNTEAFF

abundance: NA
v_gene: TRBV14
d_gene: NA
j_gene: TRBJ1-2
CDR3nt: TGTGCCAGCAGCCAACGGAGCCTTATAGACCGCTACACCTTC
CDR3aa: CASSQRSLIDRYTF

abundance: NA
v_gene: TRBV29-1
d_gene: NA
j_gene: TRBJ1-1
CDR3nt: TGCAGCGCTACCCCGACGGTAATGAACACTGAAGCTTTCTTT
CDR3aa: CSATPTVMNTEAFF

abundance: NA
v_gene: TRBV24-1
d_gene: TRBD2
j_gene: TRBJ2-2
CDR3nt: TGTGCCACCAGTGCGCCCTGGGGGACTAGCGACACCGGGGAGCTGTTTTTT
CDR3aa: CATSAPWGTSDTGELFF

abundance: NA
v_gene: TRBV7-9
d_gene: NA
j_gene: TRBJ1-2
CDR3nt: TGTGCCAGCAGCTTTGACGGCCATGGCTACACCTTC
CDR3aa: CASSFDGHGYTF

abundance: NA
v_gene: TRBV2
d_gene: NA
j_gene: TRBJ2-1
CDR3nt: TGTGCCAGCAGTGCTACTACCTACAATGAGCAGTTCTTC
CDR3aa: CASSATTYNEQFF

abundance: once
v_gene: TRBV19
d_gene: NA
j_gene: TRBJ2-1
CDR3nt: TGTGCCAGTAAGAAGCGCCTAGCTGATAAGCAGTTCTTC
CDR3aa: CASKKRLADKQFF

abundance: NA
v_gene: TRBV10-2
d_gene: TRBD2
j_gene: TRBJ2-7
CDR3nt: TGCGCCAGCAGTAGTCAGCGGGGCAGCTCCTACGAGCAGTACTTC
CDR3aa: CASSSQRGSSYEQYF

abundance: NA
v_gene: TRBV15
d_gene: TRBD1
j_gene: TRBJ2-7
CDR3nt: TGTGCCACCAGCAGAGATCGTGCTACAGGGGGAGACGAGCAGTACTTC
CDR3aa: CATSRDRATGGDEQYF

abundance: NA
v_gene: TRBV28
d_gene: NA
j_gene: TRBJ1-5
CDR3nt: TGTGCCAGCACCCTGGGTTCTTCCAGCAATCAGCCCCAGCATTTT
CDR3aa: CASTLGSSSNQPQHF

abundance: NA
v_gene: TRBV7-6
d_gene: NA
j_gene: TRBJ1-2
CDR3nt: TGTGCCAGCAGCTTAGGGTTTCGGGGCTCTAGCCGGGATGGCTACACCTTC
CDR3aa: CASSLGFRGSSRDGYTF

abundance: NA
v_gene: TRBV2
d_gene: TRBD1
j_gene: TRBJ2-7
CDR3nt: TGTGCCAGCAGTGATCCTGGGACAGGGACCTACGAGCAGTACTTC
CDR3aa: CASSDPGTGTYEQYF

abundance: NA
v_gene: TRBV7-9
d_gene: TRBD1
j_gene: TRBJ2-2
CDR3nt: TGTGCCAGCAGGCCGAGCCCGGGACAGGACCCCTGGGCCGGGGAGCTGTTTTTT
CDR3aa: CASRPSPGQDPWAGELFF

abundance: NA
v_gene: TRBV6-2/TRBV6-3
d_gene: TRBD1
j_gene: TRBJ1-5
CDR3nt: TGTGCCAGCAGTCCGACAGGGTTGTATCAGCCCCAGCATTTT
CDR3aa: CASSPTGLYQPQHF

abundance: NA
v_gene: TRBV4-3
d_gene: TRBD1
j_gene: TRBJ2-5
CDR3nt: TGCGCCAGCAGCCGACTGACAGGGCCGGGGGAGACCCAGTACTTC
CDR3aa: CASSRLTGPGETQYF

abundance: NA
v_gene: TRBV10-3
d_gene: TRBD1
j_gene: TRBJ1-5
CDR3nt: TGTGCCATCAGACCACAGGGGTCCAATCAGCCCCAGCATTTT
CDR3aa: CAIRPQGSNQPQHF

abundance: NA
v_gene: TRBV6-1
d_gene: NA
j_gene: TRBJ1-2
CDR3nt: TGTGCCAGCAGTGAAGCGCTTGTGCAGGTAGATTATGGCTACACCTTC
CDR3aa: CASSEALVQVDYGYTF

abundance: NA
v_gene: TRBV9
d_gene: TRBD1
j_gene: TRBJ2-1
CDR3nt: TGTGCCAGCAGCGTCGGCATGACAGGGTTTGAGCAGTTCTTC
CDR3aa: CASSVGMTGFEQFF

abundance: NA
v_gene: TRBV5-6
d_gene: NA
j_gene: TRBJ2-5
CDR3nt: TGTGCCAGCAGACGCGGGGTATTAGAGACCCAGTACTTC
CDR3aa: CASRRGVLETQYF

abundance: NA
v_gene: TRBV9
d_gene: NA
j_gene: TRBJ1-2
CDR3nt: TGTGCCAGCAGCCCCCTCGACAGTAACTATGGCTACACCTTC
CDR3aa: CASSPLDSNYGYTF

abundance: NA
v_gene: TRBV2
d_gene: NA
j_gene: TRBJ2-7
CDR3nt: TGTGCCAGCAGTGAGACAGAGCTAAGTTCCGAGCAGTACTTC
CDR3aa: CASSETELSSEQYF

abundance: once
v_gene: TRBV28
d_gene: NA
j_gene: TRBJ1-3
CDR3nt: TGTGCCAGCGGAGCCCAGTGGAACACCATATATTTT
CDR3aa: CASGAQWNTIYF

abundance: NA
v_gene: TRBV5-4
d_gene: TRBD2
j_gene: TRBJ2-1
CDR3nt: TGTGCCAGCAGCGCGGGAGGGGGGGTAAGCTCCTACAATGAGCAGTTCTTC
CDR3aa: CASSAGGGVSSYNEQFF

abundance: NA
v_gene: TRBV4-2
d_gene: TRBD1
j_gene: TRBJ1-2
CDR3nt: TGTGCCAGCAGCCACCCGACAGGGGAGGGCTACACCTTC
CDR3aa: CASSHPTGEGYTF

abundance: NA
v_gene: TRBV6-5
d_gene: NA
j_gene: TRBJ1-4
CDR3nt: TGTGCCAGCAGTCTGGGACCCAGGAGGGAAAAACTGTTTTTT
CDR3aa: CASSLGPRREKLFF

abundance: NA
v_gene: TRBV6-1
d_gene: TRBD2
j_gene: TRBJ2-7
CDR3nt: TGTGCCAGCAGTGAACGTGCTAGCGGGTTGTTCTACGAGCAGTACTTC
CDR3aa: CASSERASGLFYEQYF

abundance: NA
v_gene: TRBV19
d_gene: NA
j_gene: TRBJ2-1
CDR3nt: TGTGCCAGTAGTCCCGGGTGGGGCTCCTACAATGAGCAGTTCTTC
CDR3aa: CASSPGWGSYNEQFF

abundance: NA
v_gene: TRBV24-1
d_gene: NA
j_gene: TRBJ1-6
CDR3nt: TGTGCCACCAGTCTTAGGAGAATCCTCCACTTT
CDR3aa: CATSLRRILHF

abundance: NA
v_gene: TRBV29-1
d_gene: TRBD1
j_gene: TRBJ2-7
CDR3nt: TGCAGCGCCTCTCCCGGGACAGCCCAATACGAGCAGTACTTC
CDR3aa: CSASPGTAQYEQYF

abundance: NA
v_gene: TRBV5-1
d_gene: TRBD1
j_gene: TRBJ1-4
CDR3nt: TGCGCCAGCAGATTCGCCGGGACAGCCGCAACTAATGAAAAACTGTTTTTT
CDR3aa: CASRFAGTAATNEKLFF

abundance: NA
v_gene: TRBV7-2
d_gene: NA
j_gene: TRBJ2-7
CDR3nt: TGTGCCAGCAGATTCCGGGACATAGACTACGAGCAGTACTTC
CDR3aa: CASRFRDIDYEQYF

abundance: NA
v_gene: TRBV5-1
d_gene: NA
j_gene: TRBJ1-1
CDR3nt: TGCGCCAGCATGGGGGACATCACGGGGACTGAAGCTTTCTTT
CDR3aa: CASMGDITGTEAFF

abundance: NA
v_gene: TRBV5-1
d_gene: NA
j_gene: TRBJ1-1
CDR3nt: TGCGCCAGCAGCTTGGTGGGGCCGAACACTGAAGCTTTCTTT
CDR3aa: CASSLVGPNTEAFF

abundance: NA
v_gene: TRBV7-3
d_gene: NA
j_gene: TRBJ2-2
CDR3nt: TGTGCCAGCAGCCTCACCGGGGTCACCGGGGAGCTGTTTTTT
CDR3aa: CASSLTGVTGELFF

abundance: NA
v_gene: TRBV19
d_gene: NA
j_gene: TRBJ1-1
CDR3nt: TGTGCCAGTAGTATTGGACACATGAACACTGAAGCTTTCTTT
CDR3aa: CASSIGHMNTEAFF

abundance: once
v_gene: TRBV18
d_gene: NA
j_gene: TRBJ2-5
CDR3nt: TGTGCCAGCTCACCAGGGTTCGAGGACGAGACCCAGTACTTC
CDR3aa: CASSPGFEDETQYF

abundance: NA
v_gene: TRBV11-2
d_gene: NA
j_gene: TRBJ2-1
CDR3nt: TGTGCCAGCAGCTTAGATTTCACGGGGCACTCCTCTTACAATGAGCAGTTCTTC
CDR3aa: CASSLDFTGHSSYNEQFF

abundance: NA
v_gene: TRBV19
d_gene: NA
j_gene: TRBJ1-1
CDR3nt: TGTGCCAGTAGTATTGGGGGTTTCGCTGAAGCTTTCTTT
CDR3aa: CASSIGGFAEAFF

abundance: NA
v_gene: TRBV11-2
d_gene: NA
j_gene: TRBJ2-5
CDR3nt: TGTGCCAGCAGCTTAGCGGGAGAGACCCAGTACTTC
CDR3aa: CASSLAGETQYF

abundance: NA
v_gene: TRBV5-1
d_gene: NA
j_gene: TRBJ2-1
CDR3nt: TGCGCCAGCAGCTTGGATGGGGGAGGATTAAGAAATGAGCAGTTCTTC
CDR3aa: CASSLDGGGLRNEQFF

abundance: NA
v_gene: TRBV25-1
d_gene: NA
j_gene: TRBJ1-3
CDR3nt: TGTGCCAGCAGTGGGGACGCAAGAACCTTGGGAAACACCATATATTTT
CDR3aa: CASSGDARTLGNTIYF

abundance: NA
v_gene: TRBV5-5
d_gene: TRBD2
j_gene: TRBJ2-3
CDR3nt: TGTGCCAGCAGCTTGGGGGCTAGCGGGAGGGCCGATACGCAGTATTTT
CDR3aa: CASSLGASGRADTQYF

abundance: NA
v_gene: TRBV12-3/TRBV12-4
d_gene: NA
j_gene: TRBJ2-7
CDR3nt: TGTGCCAGCAGTTCTGTCTTGTCCGAGCAGTACTTC
CDR3aa: CASSSVLSEQYF

abundance: NA
v_gene: TRBV9
d_gene: NA
j_gene: TRBJ1-1
CDR3nt: TGTGCCAGCAGCGTAGGACGCGGCCCGAACACTGAAGCTTTCTTT
CDR3aa: CASSVGRGPNTEAFF

abundance: NA
v_gene: TRBV5-1
d_gene: TRBD1
j_gene: TRBJ1-1
CDR3nt: TGCGCCAGCAGCTCCTGGACAGGGCCGAACACTGAAGCTTTCTTT
CDR3aa: CASSSWTGPNTEAFF

abundance: NA
v_gene: TRBV30
d_gene: TRBD1
j_gene: TRBJ1-2
CDR3nt: TGTGCCTGGAGTTTGACAGGGTATGGCTACACCTTC
CDR3aa: CAWSLTGYGYTF

abundance: few
v_gene: TRBV4-3
d_gene: TRBD2
j_gene: TRBJ2-7
CDR3nt: TGCGCCAGCAGCCCCCGGCGGGAGTCCGAGCAGTACTTC
CDR3aa: CASSPRRESEQYF

abundance: NA
v_gene: TRBV4-1
d_gene: NA
j_gene: TRBJ2-1
CDR3nt: TGCGCCAGCAGCCAAACTTGGGATGAGCAGTTCTTC
CDR3aa: CASSQTWDEQFF

abundance: NA
v_gene: TRBV4-2
d_gene: TRBD1
j_gene: TRBJ1-6
CDR3nt: TGTGCCAGCAGCCGAAACAGGGGTTCACCCCTCCACTTT
CDR3aa: CASSRNRGSPLHF